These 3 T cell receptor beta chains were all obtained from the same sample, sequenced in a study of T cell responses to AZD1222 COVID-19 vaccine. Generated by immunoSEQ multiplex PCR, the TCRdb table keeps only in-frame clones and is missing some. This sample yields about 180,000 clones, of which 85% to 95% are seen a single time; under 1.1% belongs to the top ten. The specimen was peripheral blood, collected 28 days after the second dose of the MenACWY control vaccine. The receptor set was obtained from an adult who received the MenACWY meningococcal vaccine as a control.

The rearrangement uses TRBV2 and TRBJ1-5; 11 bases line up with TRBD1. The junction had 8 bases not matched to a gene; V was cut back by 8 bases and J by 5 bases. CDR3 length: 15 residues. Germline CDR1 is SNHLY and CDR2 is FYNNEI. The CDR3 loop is CASGRDRGVYQPQHF. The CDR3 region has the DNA TGTGCCAGCGGCCGGGACAGGGGGGTATATCAGCCCCAGCATTTT.

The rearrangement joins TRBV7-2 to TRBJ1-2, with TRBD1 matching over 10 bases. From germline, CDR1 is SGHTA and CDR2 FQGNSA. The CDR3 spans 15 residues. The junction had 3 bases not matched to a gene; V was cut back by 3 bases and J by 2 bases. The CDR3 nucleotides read TGTGCCAGCAGCTTTGCGGGACAGGGGAACTATGGCTACACCTTC. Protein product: CASSFAGQGNYGYTF.

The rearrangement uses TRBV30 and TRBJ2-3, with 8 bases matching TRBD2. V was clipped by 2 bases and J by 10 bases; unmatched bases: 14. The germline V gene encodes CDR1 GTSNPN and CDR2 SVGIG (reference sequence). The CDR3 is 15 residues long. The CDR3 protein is CAWSLLSGTSYPQYF. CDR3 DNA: TGTGCCTGGAGTTTACTCTCCGGGACTAGTTATCCGCAGTATTTT.